This T cell receptor (beta chain) was sequenced during a study of T cell responses to AZD1222 COVID-19 vaccine. Findings and limits, study-wide: Repertoire sampling happened only post peak T cell response. In a largely white British group with more females than males, clonal diversity was possibly underestimated.

With regard to this clone: Its antigen is undetermined.

Germline V gives CDR1 KGHSH, CDR2 LQKENI. The CDR3 is 15 residues long. The V segment lost 1 base and the J segment 7 bases; nucleotides outside the gene matches: 9. Profiled with immunoSEQ multiplex PCR; TCRdb holds only in-frame clones, not every one. The data hold about 110,000 clones, with roughly 87% observed a single time. J is TRBJ1-2 and V is TRBV18; 7 bases map to TRBD1. Sequenced material: peripheral blood, taken on day 0 of MenACWY control vaccination. The receptor comes from an adult in good health. The CDR3 here is CASSPRGQGGGGYTF. The CDR3 DNA reads TGTGCCAGCTCACCACGAGGTCAAGGGGGCGGTGGCTACACCTTC.